This T cell receptor (beta chain) stems from a study of shared T cell receptors in the human thymus. Produced via immunoSEQ multiplex PCR; TCRdb's table is partial and in-frame only. The sample has 640,000 or so clones, more than 75% seen once; the top ten hold 0.009% to 0.0095%. Trimming pared 0 bases from V and 0 bases from J, leaving 9 bases between. The CDR3 runs 15 residues. Germline CDR1 is LGHNA and CDR2 is YSLEER. This same sample was also taken into another study, of human thymus T cells. From that second work: Resections from corrective heart surgery provided thymus tissue. Among unrelated individuals, related research reported thymic repertoires that overlapped highly.

This clonotype was sampled from a boy younger than two with a congenital heart defect. Specimen: thymocytes. The chain couples TRBV4-3 to TRBJ2-7; unclear D gene. The CDR3 loop is CASSQDLGFSYEQYF. CDR3 DNA sequence: TGCGCCAGCAGCCAAGATCTCGGGTTCTCCTACGAGCAGTACTTC.